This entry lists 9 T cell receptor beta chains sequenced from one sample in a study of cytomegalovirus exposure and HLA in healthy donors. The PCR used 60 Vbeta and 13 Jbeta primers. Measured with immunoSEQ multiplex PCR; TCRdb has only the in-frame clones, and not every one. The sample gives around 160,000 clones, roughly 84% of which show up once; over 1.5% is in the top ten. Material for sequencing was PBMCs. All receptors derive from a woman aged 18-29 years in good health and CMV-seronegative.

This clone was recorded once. The CDR3 nucleotides are TGTGCCAGTAGTATCCGGGACAGATCCTATGGCTACACCTTC. This sequence encodes CASSIRDRSYGYTF. This chain links TRBV19 with TRBJ1-2; 7 bases are a match to TRBD1. CDR3 size: 14 residues. The trim removed 3 bases at V and 4 bases at J, leaving 5 bases unmatched. From germline, CDR1 is LNHDA and CDR2 SQIVND (reference sequence).

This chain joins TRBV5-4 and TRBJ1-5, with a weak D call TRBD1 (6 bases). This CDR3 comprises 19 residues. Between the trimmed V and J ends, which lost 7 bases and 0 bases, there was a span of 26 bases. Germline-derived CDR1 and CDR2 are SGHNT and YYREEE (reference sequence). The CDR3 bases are TGTGCCAGCCAACCCTATCATAGCAGGGGTTATTATAGCAATCAGCCCCAGCATTTT. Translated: CASQPYHSRGYYSNQPQHF. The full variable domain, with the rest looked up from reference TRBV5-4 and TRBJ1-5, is ETGVTQSPTHLIKTRGQQVTLRCSSQSGHNTVSWYQQALGQGPQFIFQYYREEENGRGNFPPRFSGLQFPNYSSELNVNALELDDSALYLCASQPYHSRGYYSNQPQHFGDGTRLSIL.

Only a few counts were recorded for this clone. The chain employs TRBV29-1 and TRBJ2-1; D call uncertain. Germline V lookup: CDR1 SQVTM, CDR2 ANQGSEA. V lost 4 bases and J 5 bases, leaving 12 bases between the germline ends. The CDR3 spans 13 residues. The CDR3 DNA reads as TGCAGCGTTGTTCGCGCACCGAACAATGAGCAGTTCTTC. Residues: CSVVRAPNNEQFF.

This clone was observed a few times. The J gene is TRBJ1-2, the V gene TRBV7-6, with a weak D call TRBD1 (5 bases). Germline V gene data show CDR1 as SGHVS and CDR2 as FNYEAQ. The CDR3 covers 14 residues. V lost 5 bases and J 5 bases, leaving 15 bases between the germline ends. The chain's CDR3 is CASSADGGTYGYTF. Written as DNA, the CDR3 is TGTGCCAGCAGCGCAGACGGAGGGACTTATGGCTACACCTTC.

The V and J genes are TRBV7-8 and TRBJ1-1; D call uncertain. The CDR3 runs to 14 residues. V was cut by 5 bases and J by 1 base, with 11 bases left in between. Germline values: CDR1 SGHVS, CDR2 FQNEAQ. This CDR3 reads CASSGGSPNTEAFF. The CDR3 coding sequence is TGTGCCAGCAGCGGCGGGAGTCCGAACACTGAAGCTTTCTTT.

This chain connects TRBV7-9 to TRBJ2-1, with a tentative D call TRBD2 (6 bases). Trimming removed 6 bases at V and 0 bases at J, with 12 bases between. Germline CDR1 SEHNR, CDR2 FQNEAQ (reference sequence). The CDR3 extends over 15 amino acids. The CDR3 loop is CASSAYGGSYNEQFF. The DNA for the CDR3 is TGTGCCAGCAGTGCGTACGGGGGCTCCTACAATGAGCAGTTCTTC.

The DNA for the CDR3 is TGTGCCAGCAGTTACTCGACCGGTTCGGACAGGGAGCAGTACTTC. Its protein is CASSYSTGSDREQYF. The chain recombines TRBV6-5 with TRBJ2-7; 7 positions match TRBD1. V was clipped by 0 bases and J by 7 bases; unmatched bases: 9. Germline-derived CDR1 and CDR2 are MNHEY and SVGAGI. This CDR3 region has 15 residues.

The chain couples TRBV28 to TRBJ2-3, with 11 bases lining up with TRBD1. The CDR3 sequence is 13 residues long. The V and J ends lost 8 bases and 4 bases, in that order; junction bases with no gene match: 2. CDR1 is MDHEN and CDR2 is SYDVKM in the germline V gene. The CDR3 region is CASRGQGADTQYF. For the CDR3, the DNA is TGTGCCAGCCGGGGACAGGGGGCAGATACGCAGTATTTT. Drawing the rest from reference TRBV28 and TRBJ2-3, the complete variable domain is DVKVTQSSRYLVKRTGEKVFLECVQDMDHENMFWYRQDPGLGLRLIYFSYDVKMKEKGDIPEGYSVSREKKERFSLILESASTNQTSMYLCASRGQGADTQYFGPGTRLTVL.

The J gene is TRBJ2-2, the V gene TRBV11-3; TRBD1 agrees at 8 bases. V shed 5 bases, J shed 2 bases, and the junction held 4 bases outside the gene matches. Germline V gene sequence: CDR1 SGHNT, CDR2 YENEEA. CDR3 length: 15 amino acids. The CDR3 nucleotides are TGTGCCAGCAGCGGGACAGGTCGAAACACCGGGGAGCTGTTTTTT. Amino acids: CASSGTGRNTGELFF. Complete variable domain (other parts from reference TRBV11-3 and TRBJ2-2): EAGVVQSPRYKIIEKKQPVAFWCNPISGHNTLYWYLQNLGQGPELLIRYENEEAVDDSQLPKDRFSAERLKGVDSTLKIQPAELGDSAVYLCASSGTGRNTGELFFGEGSRLTVL.